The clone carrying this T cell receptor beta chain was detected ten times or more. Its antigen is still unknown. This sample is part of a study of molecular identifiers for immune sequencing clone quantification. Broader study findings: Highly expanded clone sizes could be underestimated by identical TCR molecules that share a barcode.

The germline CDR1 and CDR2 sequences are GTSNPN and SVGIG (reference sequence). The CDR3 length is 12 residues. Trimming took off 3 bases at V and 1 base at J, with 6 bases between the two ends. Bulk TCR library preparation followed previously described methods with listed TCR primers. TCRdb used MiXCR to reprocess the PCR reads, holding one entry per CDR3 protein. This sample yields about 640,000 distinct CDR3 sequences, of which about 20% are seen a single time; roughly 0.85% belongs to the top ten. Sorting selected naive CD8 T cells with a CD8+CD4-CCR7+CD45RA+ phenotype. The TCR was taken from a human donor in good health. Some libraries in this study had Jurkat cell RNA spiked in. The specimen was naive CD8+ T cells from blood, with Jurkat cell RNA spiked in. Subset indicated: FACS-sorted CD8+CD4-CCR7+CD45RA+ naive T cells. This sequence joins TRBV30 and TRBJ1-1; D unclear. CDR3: CAWRLGNTEAFF. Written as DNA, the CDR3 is TGTGCCTGGAGGTTGGGGAACACTGAAGCTTTCTTT.